This T cell receptor (beta chain) originates from a study of blood T cell repertoires in COVID-19. Study summary: Donors in the United States, Italy and Spain gave samples during acute or convalescent COVID-19. In each case, the material was cDNA or gDNA derived from T cells, B-cell-depleted T cells, or PBMCs.

CDR1 MNHNY and CDR2 SVGAGI come from the germline V gene (reference sequence). The length of the CDR3 is 16 residues. Trimming took 0 bases from V and 2 from J, leaving 8 bases between them. Methods used by the authors: Reference gene primer amplification yielded estimated nucleated cell counts. Clones were sequenced by immunoSEQ multiplex PCR, and TCRdb holds only the in-frame ones, with some missing. V and J calls and clone size are as listed in that table; D and trimming were resolved from the DNA. The table shows 250,000 to 350,000 clones, with roughly 82% occurring only once. Input material: peripheral blood. The chain uses TRBV6-6 and TRBJ2-6; D may be TRBD1 (6 bases). This sequence originates from a woman between 50 and 59 years old with acute or convalescent COVID-19. The CDR3 nucleotides are TGTGCCAGCAGTTACTCGAAGGGGGCTGGGGCCAACGTCCTGACTTTC. This encodes CASSYSKGAGANVLTF.